These T cell receptor beta chains were read from a single sample in a study of identifying expanded T cells in peripheral blood. Measured with immunoSEQ multiplex PCR; TCRdb has only the in-frame clones, and not every one. The table has approximately 79,000 clones, 90% seen once. Sequenced sample: blood. The receptors stem from a person between 18 and 75 years old in good health. CDR3s include the opening cysteine and the closing phenylalanine or tryptophan. A D gene is named only where the DNA matches it firmly. For some rows the clone size is stated as once, few or many, or as a class when expanded; others skip it.

D gene: .; V gene: TRBV4-1; clone size: once; J gene: TRBJ2-7; CDR3 length: 14; CDR3 DNA: TGCGCCAGCAGCCAAGATCAGGACAGCGACGAGCAGTACTTC; CDR3 protein: CASSQDQDSDEQYF
D gene: .; V gene: TRBV6-5; clone size: .; J gene: TRBJ2-1; CDR3 length: 14; CDR3 DNA: TGTGCCAGCACCAAAGGGGGACCCTACAATGAGCAGTTCTTC; CDR3 protein: CASTKGGPYNEQFF
D gene: TRBD2; V gene: TRBV7-2; clone size: .; J gene: TRBJ2-7; CDR3 length: 19; CDR3 DNA: TGTGCCAGCAGCCGTTCTCACCGTAGCGGGGGGCCCTCTACCTACGAGCAGTACTTC; CDR3 protein: CASSRSHRSGGPSTYEQYF
D gene: TRBD2; V gene: TRBV11-2; clone size: .; J gene: TRBJ2-2; CDR3 length: 16; CDR3 DNA: TGTGCCAGCAGCGCGGGACTAGCGGGGTTTACCGGGGAGCTGTTTTTT; CDR3 protein: CASSAGLAGFTGELFF
D gene: TRBD1; V gene: TRBV6-6; clone size: few; J gene: TRBJ1-1; CDR3 length: 13; CDR3 DNA: TGTGCCAGCACACGACAGGGGGCGATGAAAGCTTTCTTT; CDR3 protein: CASTRQGAMKAFF
D gene: TRBD1; V gene: TRBV19; clone size: .; J gene: TRBJ2-7; CDR3 length: 15; CDR3 DNA: TGTGCCAGTAGTATAGAGGGGACAGGGACCTACGAGCAGTACTTC; CDR3 protein: CASSIEGTGTYEQYF
D gene: TRBD1; V gene: TRBV28; clone size: .; J gene: TRBJ2-1; CDR3 length: 13; CDR3 DNA: TGTGCCAGCAGTTCCCTGACAGGGGGTGAGCAGTTCTTC; CDR3 protein: CASSSLTGGEQFF
D gene: .; V gene: TRBV6-5; clone size: few; J gene: TRBJ1-6; CDR3 length: 13; CDR3 DNA: TGTGCCAGCAGTCGAGAGGGAAATTCACCCCTCCACTTT; CDR3 protein: CASSREGNSPLHF
D gene: .; V gene: TRBV14; clone size: .; J gene: TRBJ1-1; CDR3 length: 13; CDR3 DNA: TGTGCCAGCAGCCTGACAGGGAACACTGAAGCTTTCTTT; CDR3 protein: CASSLTGNTEAFF
D gene: TRBD1; V gene: TRBV6-1; clone size: once; J gene: TRBJ1-2; CDR3 length: 15; CDR3 DNA: TGTGCCAGCAGTCTGGGGACAGGGCCGAACTATGGCTACACCTTC; CDR3 protein: CASSLGTGPNYGYTF
D gene: .; V gene: TRBV10-2; clone size: .; J gene: TRBJ2-7; CDR3 length: 13; CDR3 DNA: TGCGCCAGCAGTGCACCCCCTCCCTACGAGCAGTACTTC; CDR3 protein: CASSAPPPYEQYF
D gene: TRBD1; V gene: TRBV7-6; clone size: .; J gene: TRBJ2-1; CDR3 length: 15; CDR3 DNA: TGTGCCAGCAGCGGGGACAGGCACGATTACAATGAGCAGTTCTTC; CDR3 protein: CASSGDRHDYNEQFF
D gene: .; V gene: TRBV7-9; clone size: .; J gene: TRBJ1-1; CDR3 length: 12; CDR3 DNA: TGTGCCAGCAGCTTTCCCCACACTGAAGCTTTCTTT; CDR3 protein: CASSFPHTEAFF
D gene: .; V gene: TRBV4-3; clone size: once; J gene: TRBJ1-4; CDR3 length: 14; CDR3 DNA: TGCGCCAGCAGCCAAGACCAGGGGCGTGAAAAACTGTTTTTT; CDR3 protein: CASSQDQGREKLFF
D gene: .; V gene: TRBV30; clone size: .; J gene: TRBJ2-7; CDR3 length: 12; CDR3 DNA: TGTGCCTGGAGTCGATATGGGAGCGAGCAGTACTTC; CDR3 protein: CAWSRYGSEQYF
D gene: .; V gene: TRBV27; clone size: once; J gene: TRBJ2-1; CDR3 length: 16; CDR3 DNA: TGTGCCAGCAGTTTATCCGACCCGGACGGCTTCAATGAGCAGTTCTTC; CDR3 protein: CASSLSDPDGFNEQFF
D gene: .; V gene: TRBV5-6; clone size: few; J gene: TRBJ1-1; CDR3 length: 12; CDR3 DNA: TGTGCCAGCAGCTTTATGAGTACTGAAGCTTTCTTT; CDR3 protein: CASSFMSTEAFF
D gene: TRBD2; V gene: TRBV7-2; clone size: .; J gene: TRBJ2-3; CDR3 length: 16; CDR3 DNA: TGTGCCAGCAGCTTATCCACCCGAGCGGGGGGGGATACGCAGTATTTT; CDR3 protein: CASSLSTRAGGDTQYF
D gene: .; V gene: TRBV5-4; clone size: .; J gene: TRBJ2-1; CDR3 length: 13; CDR3 DNA: TGTGCCAGCAGCTTGGGGTCTTACAATGAGCAGTTCTTC; CDR3 protein: CASSLGSYNEQFF
D gene: .; V gene: TRBV21-1; clone size: .; J gene: TRBJ2-2; CDR3 length: 16; CDR3 DNA: TGTGCCAGCAGCAAAAAGGCGGGGCCGAGCACCGGGGAGCTGTTTTTT; CDR3 protein: CASSKKAGPSTGELFF